A selection of T cell receptor beta chains follows, all from one sample in a study of glioma-infiltrating T cells after dendritic cell vaccination. Assay used: immunoSEQ multiplex PCR; TCRdb lists only in-frame clones, some missing. Of around 100,000 clones in the sample, about four fifths were seen once. The sample was blood, taken after dendritic cell vaccination. These TCRs come from a human donor with glioblastoma. Both conserved end residues are part of each CDR3. D genes are given only for firm matches. Clone size appears in some rows only: once, few, many, or a class for an expanded clone.

CDR3 DNA | CDR3 protein | J gene | clone size | V gene | D gene | CDR3 length
TGTGCCAGCAGTCAGTTGGGGGGTAACGTTGGTACGCAGTATTTT | CASSQLGGNVGTQYF | TRBJ2-3 | NA | TRBV6-5 | NA | 15
TGTGCCACCAGCAGAGGAGGAAGCTCCTACAATGAGCAGTTCTTC | CATSRGGSSYNEQFF | TRBJ2-1 | NA | TRBV15 | NA | 15
TGCAGCGTGATATTAGGGGTCGATGAGCAGTTCTTC | CSVILGVDEQFF | TRBJ2-1 | NA | TRBV29-1 | NA | 12
TGTGCCAGCAGCTTAGCGCTTCCGGACAGGGGAGGATCCGGCTACACCTTC | CASSLALPDRGGSGYTF | TRBJ1-2 | once | TRBV7-8 | TRBD1 | 17
TGTGCCAGCAGCCCAAGCGGAAGACAGGGCTACGAGCAGTACTTC | CASSPSGRQGYEQYF | TRBJ2-7 | NA | TRBV11-2 | TRBD1 | 15
TGTGCCAGCAGTCGACCTCCGGGATTTAACTATGGCTACACCTTC | CASSRPPGFNYGYTF | TRBJ1-2 | NA | TRBV6-5 | NA | 15
TGTGCCACCAGCAGAGATAGGGGGACAGGGGGCTACACCGGGGAGCTGTTTTTT | CATSRDRGTGGYTGELFF | TRBJ2-2 | NA | TRBV15 | TRBD1 | 18
TGTGCCAGCAGCCGGACAGGGGGAGGGACAGATACGCAGTATTTT | CASSRTGGGTDTQYF | TRBJ2-3 | NA | TRBV2 | TRBD1 | 15
TGTGCCTGGAGCGCCGGGACTCTAGGAGCTTTCTTT | CAWSAGTLGAFF | TRBJ1-1 | NA | TRBV30 | NA | 12
TGTGCCAGCTCACAAGGACAGCAAGAGACCCAGTACTTC | CASSQGQQETQYF | TRBJ2-5 | NA | TRBV18 | NA | 13
TGTGCCAGCAGTGCACAGGGGACCAATCAGCCCCAGCATTTT | CASSAQGTNQPQHF | TRBJ1-5 | NA | TRBV6-5 | TRBD1 | 14
TGTGCCAGCAGGGGGCCTGGGGACAGCGACTATGGCTACACCTTC | CASRGPGDSDYGYTF | TRBJ1-2 | NA | TRBV7-8 | TRBD1 | 15
TGTGCCAGCAGCTTGACAACCCCAGGTGGGAATCAGCCCCAGCATTTT | CASSLTTPGGNQPQHF | TRBJ1-5 | NA | TRBV5-6 | NA | 16
TGTGCCAGCAGGACAGGTTTTAGCAATCAGCCCCAGCATTTT | CASRTGFSNQPQHF | TRBJ1-5 | NA | TRBV6-1 | NA | 14
TGTGCCAGCAGCTTATACGGGAACACTGAAGCTTTCTTT | CASSLYGNTEAFF | TRBJ1-1 | NA | TRBV7-3 | NA | 13
TGTGCCAGCAGTGAAGTCGGGATAGGCGGCTACACCTTC | CASSEVGIGGYTF | TRBJ1-2 | NA | TRBV2 | NA | 13
TGTGCCAGCAGCTTAGTGACAGGACTTAGCTCCTACGAGCAGTACTTC | CASSLVTGLSSYEQYF | TRBJ2-7 | NA | TRBV7-9 | NA | 16
TGTGCCAGTACCCCAGGGGGCTACCAAGAGACCCAGTACTTC | CASTPGGYQETQYF | TRBJ2-5 | few | TRBV19 | TRBD1 | 14
TGTGCCAGCAGCTTAGGGGGGACCACTGAAGCTTTCTTT | CASSLGGTTEAFF | TRBJ1-1 | NA | TRBV7-3 | NA | 13
TGTGCCACCAGCAGAGATGGCTTTGGGGAGACTGAAGCTTTCTTT | CATSRDGFGETEAFF | TRBJ1-1 | NA | TRBV15 | NA | 15
TGTGCCAGCAGCTTAGCACTAGCGGATCAAGAGACCCAGTACTTC | CASSLALADQETQYF | TRBJ2-5 | NA | TRBV7-2 | TRBD2 | 15
TGTGCCAGCAGGCCCAAGGGGGGGGCAGATACGCAGTATTTT | CASRPKGGADTQYF | TRBJ2-3 | NA | TRBV2 | NA | 14
TGTGCCAGCAGTGAAGGGGCCCAAGTCGGGCCCCAGCATTTT | CASSEGAQVGPQHF | TRBJ1-5 | NA | TRBV2 | NA | 14
TGCAGCGCCGAGGTCGCGGGACCCTTTACAGATACGCAGTATTTT | CSAEVAGPFTDTQYF | TRBJ2-3 | once | TRBV29-1 | NA | 15
TGTGCCAGCAGTGAATGGTTGAGAGAGCAGTACTTC | CASSEWLREQYF | TRBJ2-7 | NA | TRBV6-1 | NA | 12
TGCGCCAGCAGCCAAGATGGATCGGGTAATTCACCCCTCCACTTT | CASSQDGSGNSPLHF | TRBJ1-6 | NA | TRBV4-3 | NA | 15
TGTGCCAGCAGCTTGGACAGCAGGCAGCCCCAGCATTTT | CASSLDSRQPQHF | TRBJ1-5 | few | TRBV5-8 | NA | 13
TGCGCCAGCAGCCGGGAGGAGGGGGGACAGCCCCAGCATTTT | CASSREEGGQPQHF | TRBJ1-5 | NA | TRBV5-1 | NA | 14
TGCGCCAGCAGCCAAGATGGGCAGAGCAATCAGCCCCAGCATTTT | CASSQDGQSNQPQHF | TRBJ1-5 | NA | TRBV4-1 | NA | 15
TGTGCCAGCAGTTACTTGCGGGCCCGAGCCGAGCAGTACTTC | CASSYLRARAEQYF | TRBJ2-7 | NA | TRBV6-6 | NA | 14
TGTGCCAGCAGGCGCGGGGGGAGGGGAGAGACCCAGTACTTC | CASRRGGRGETQYF | TRBJ2-5 | NA | TRBV6-6 | TRBD2 | 14
TGTGCCAGCAGCAGCTACCGGACAGGGTTAGCCAAAAACATTCAGTACTTC | CASSSYRTGLAKNIQYF | TRBJ2-4 | few | TRBV7-2 | TRBD1 | 17
TGTGCCAGCAGTTACCCAGGGGGGACAGAAGAAGCTTTCTTT | CASSYPGGTEEAFF | TRBJ1-1 | NA | TRBV6-5 | TRBD1 | 14
TGTGCCAGCAGCTTAGACAGGGATCAGCCCCAGCATTTT | CASSLDRDQPQHF | TRBJ1-5 | once | TRBV7-2 | NA | 13
TGTGCCAGCAGCCCTTTACCTCAGGGGTATAGAGGCACTGAAGCTTTCTTT | CASSPLPQGYRGTEAFF | TRBJ1-1 | NA | TRBV9 | NA | 17
TGTGCCATCAGTGCGGGTTCCTCCTATGGCTACACCTTC | CAISAGSSYGYTF | TRBJ1-2 | NA | TRBV10-3 | NA | 13
TGCGCCAGCAGCCAAGATGACAGGGACAATCAGCCCCAGCATTTT | CASSQDDRDNQPQHF | TRBJ1-5 | NA | TRBV4-1 | TRBD1 | 15
TGTGCCTGGAGTAAGGGGAAACCTTCCCCCCTCCACTTT | CAWSKGKPSPLHF | TRBJ1-6 | once | TRBV30 | NA | 13
TGTGCCAGCAGCTTAGGGATTGACAGGGATCCTACGAGCGTGCAGTACTTC | CASSLGIDRDPTSVQYF | TRBJ2-7 | NA | TRBV7-9 | TRBD1 | 17